A selection of T cell receptor beta chains follows, all from one sample in a study of blood T cell repertoires in COVID-19. Produced via immunoSEQ multiplex PCR; TCRdb's table is partial and in-frame only. The data hold more than 120,000 clones, with about 80% observed a single time. Sequencing input: peripheral blood. Receptors were obtained from a human donor in a cohort sampled during active COVID-19. The CDR3 runs from the conserved cysteine through the conserved F or W. The order of the fields is J gene, D gene, CDR3 length, clone size, V gene, CDR3 protein, CDR3 DNA. The D gene is left open where the match is weak. Clone size, where shown, is once, few, many, or a class for clones that have expanded.

J gene: TRBJ2-3; D gene: TRBD1; CDR3 length: 17; clone size: NA; V gene: TRBV3-1/TRBV3-2; CDR3 protein: CASSQDIGAGGIDTQYF; CDR3 DNA: TGTGCCAGCAGCCAAGACATAGGGGCAGGGGGAATAGATACGCAGTATTTT
J gene: TRBJ2-1; D gene: TRBD1; CDR3 length: 15; clone size: NA; V gene: TRBV5-8; CDR3 protein: CASSLGQVEGNEQFF; CDR3 DNA: TGTGCCAGCAGCTTAGGACAGGTAGAGGGCAATGAGCAGTTCTTC
J gene: TRBJ1-4; D gene: NA; CDR3 length: 13; clone size: few; V gene: TRBV4-2; CDR3 protein: CASSQEAAGRGTF; CDR3 DNA: TGTGCCAGCAGCCAAGAAGCAGCGGGCCGGGGAACTTTT
J gene: TRBJ1-5; D gene: TRBD1; CDR3 length: 18; clone size: NA; V gene: TRBV9; CDR3 protein: CASSVEVQGASGNQPQHF; CDR3 DNA: TGTGCCAGCAGCGTAGAGGTCCAGGGGGCGTCGGGCAATCAGCCCCAGCATTTT
J gene: TRBJ2-5; D gene: TRBD1; CDR3 length: 14; clone size: once; V gene: TRBV25-1; CDR3 protein: CASSVPGQQETQYF; CDR3 DNA: TGTGCCAGCAGTGTTCCGGGACAGCAAGAGACCCAGTACTTC
J gene: TRBJ2-5; D gene: TRBD2; CDR3 length: 16; clone size: NA; V gene: TRBV6-6; CDR3 protein: CASSSPGTSGKETQYF; CDR3 DNA: TGTGCCAGCAGTTCACCCGGGACTAGCGGGAAAGAGACCCAGTACTTC
J gene: TRBJ2-2; D gene: NA; CDR3 length: 17; clone size: NA; V gene: TRBV9; CDR3 protein: CASSVGGGGVGAGELFF; CDR3 DNA: TGTGCCAGCAGCGTAGGTGGTGGCGGGGTTGGGGCCGGGGAGCTGTTTTTT
J gene: TRBJ1-4; D gene: NA; CDR3 length: 15; clone size: once; V gene: TRBV27; CDR3 protein: CASREGGTTNEKLFF; CDR3 DNA: TGTGCCAGCCGCGAAGGGGGTACAACTAATGAAAAACTGTTTTTT
J gene: TRBJ1-3; D gene: TRBD1; CDR3 length: 13; clone size: few; V gene: TRBV11-2; CDR3 protein: CASSQTGLNTIYF; CDR3 DNA: TGTGCCAGCAGCCAGACAGGGCTAAACACCATATATTTT
J gene: TRBJ2-1; D gene: TRBD2; CDR3 length: 17; clone size: few; V gene: TRBV4-1; CDR3 protein: CASSQEFGGRAGNEQFF; CDR3 DNA: TGCGCCAGCAGCCAAGAGTTCGGCGGGAGGGCCGGGAATGAGCAGTTCTTC